This is a list of T cell receptor beta chains from one sample in a study of blood T cells in healthy people across ages. TCRdb reprocessed the 5' RACE reads with MiXCR, giving one entry per CDR3 protein. The sample shows 550,000 to 650,000 distinct CDR3 sequences, roughly a quarter of them seen only once. These same data were also listed under a study on T cells of mothers and their children.

Material for sequencing was blood. Every receptor here comes from a boy younger than 10 in good health. Both conserved end residues are part of each CDR3. A D gene is named only where the DNA matches it firmly. Rows may omit the clone size; those that give it use once, few, many or a size class.

V: TRBV2; J: TRBJ1-4; size: .; D: .; DNA: TGTGCCAGCAGTTTCATCGCTGAAAAACTGTTTTTT; CDR3: CASSFIAEKLFF
V: TRBV7-9; J: TRBJ1-2; size: .; D: .; DNA: TGTGCCAGCAGCGTGGGGCCATTTGAGGTGTATGGCTACACCTTC; CDR3: CASSVGPFEVYGYTF
V: TRBV6-2/TRBV6-3; J: TRBJ2-5; size: few; D: .; DNA: TGTGCCAGCAGTTACACTAGAATGGAGACCCAGTACTTC; CDR3: CASSYTRMETQYF
V: TRBV5-1; J: TRBJ2-5; size: .; D: TRBD2; DNA: TGCGCCAGCACGTTGTTTAGCGGGGTTCACCAAGAGACCCAGTACTTC; CDR3: CASTLFSGVHQETQYF
V: TRBV6-4; J: TRBJ2-1; size: .; D: TRBD2; DNA: TGTGCCAGCAGTCCGACGGTGCGGGGGGGTGAGCAGTTCTTC; CDR3: CASSPTVRGGEQFF
V: TRBV2; J: TRBJ1-3; size: .; D: .; DNA: TGTGCCAGCAGCGGGGATGTATCCGGAAACACCATATATTTT; CDR3: CASSGDVSGNTIYF
V: TRBV20-1; J: TRBJ2-1; size: few; D: TRBD1; DNA: TGCAGTGCTAGGGGGAACAGGGGATTAAGGAATGAGCAGTTCTTC; CDR3: CSARGNRGLRNEQFF
V: TRBV12-3/TRBV12-4; J: TRBJ2-2; size: .; D: TRBD2; DNA: TGTGCCAGCAGTTCCACATGGACTAGCGGGAACACCGGGGAGCTGTTTTTT; CDR3: CASSSTWTSGNTGELFF
V: TRBV7-2; J: TRBJ2-5; size: many; D: .; DNA: TGTGCCAGCAGCTTAGCGGGCAGGGGCGAAGAGACCCAGTACTTC; CDR3: CASSLAGRGEETQYF
V: TRBV10-3; J: TRBJ2-1; size: .; D: .; DNA: TGTGCCATCAGTAAAGACGGGACGGTGAATGAGCAGTTCTTC; CDR3: CAISKDGTVNEQFF
V: TRBV7-2; J: TRBJ2-7; size: once; D: TRBD2; DNA: TGTGCCAGCAGCTACCTAGCGGGAGGGCACTACGAGCAGTACTTC; CDR3: CASSYLAGGHYEQYF
V: TRBV7-9; J: TRBJ1-4; size: .; D: .; DNA: TGTGCCAGCAGCTTGAGCAGTGGGGGCGAAAAACTGTTTTTT; CDR3: CASSLSSGGEKLFF
V: TRBV10-1; J: TRBJ2-1; size: .; D: .; DNA: TGCGCCAGCAGTGAGAGGAGAGTCGGGAGTCTGGATGAGCAGTTCTTC; CDR3: CASSERRVGSLDEQFF
V: TRBV7-9; J: TRBJ2-1; size: few; D: TRBD2; DNA: TGTGCCAGCAGTGTCAAGCGGGGACTTAACAATGAGCAGTTCTTC; CDR3: CASSVKRGLNNEQFF
V: TRBV29-1; J: TRBJ2-7; size: .; D: TRBD2; DNA: TGCAGCGTTCGACGGGGGAGGGCCTACGAGCAGTACTTC; CDR3: CSVRRGRAYEQYF
V: TRBV9; J: TRBJ1-4; size: .; D: .; DNA: TGTGCCAGCAGCGTCAAGATTAATGAAAAACTGTTTTTT; CDR3: CASSVKINEKLFF
V: TRBV20-1; J: TRBJ1-1; size: .; D: .; DNA: TGCAGTGCTAGGGAGGTGAGAAGCACTGAAGCTTTCTTT; CDR3: CSAREVRSTEAFF
V: TRBV7-6; J: TRBJ1-2; size: few; D: TRBD1; DNA: TGTGCCAGCAGCTTATCCGGGACAGGGTCGTTTGGCTACACCTTC; CDR3: CASSLSGTGSFGYTF
V: TRBV6-5; J: TRBJ2-5; size: few; D: TRBD2; DNA: TGTGCCAGCAGTTACTCGACTAGCCCGGAGACCCAGTACTTC; CDR3: CASSYSTSPETQYF
V: TRBV5-5; J: TRBJ1-6; size: few; D: .; DNA: TGTGCCAGCAGCCGCGGAGGTTTATATAATTCACCCCTCCACTTT; CDR3: CASSRGGLYNSPLHF
V: TRBV6-1; J: TRBJ2-1; size: .; D: TRBD1; DNA: TGTGCCAGCAGGGATGCCTTCCTCCGGGACAGGGATATTAATGAGCAGTTCTTC; CDR3: CASRDAFLRDRDINEQFF
V: TRBV7-9; J: TRBJ2-7; size: .; D: .; DNA: TGTGCCAGCGGCTTATTATCTAGCATAACGTACGAGCAGTACTTC; CDR3: CASGLLSSITYEQYF
V: TRBV7-9; J: TRBJ2-1; size: .; D: .; DNA: TGTGCCAGCAGCTTCCCGGACGACTTGCAGTTCTTC; CDR3: CASSFPDDLQFF
V: TRBV20-1; J: TRBJ2-3; size: .; D: TRBD2; DNA: TGCAGTGCTAGAGATGGACTAGCAACAGATACGCAGTATTTT; CDR3: CSARDGLATDTQYF
V: TRBV29-1; J: TRBJ2-5; size: few; D: .; DNA: TGCAGCGTTGCTAGGGTCCAAGAGACCCAGTACTTC; CDR3: CSVARVQETQYF
V: TRBV3-1; J: TRBJ2-2; size: few; D: .; DNA: TGTGCCAGCAGCCAGGTCCGGACCCCGAACACCGGGGAGCTGTTTTTT; CDR3: CASSQVRTPNTGELFF
V: TRBV20-1; J: TRBJ2-5; size: .; D: .; DNA: TGCAGTGCTAGAGAGAGGTACCAAGAGACCCAGTACTTC; CDR3: CSARERYQETQYF
V: TRBV20-1; J: TRBJ2-3; size: .; D: .; DNA: TGCAGTGCTAAACAACCCGTGCAGACTAGCACAGATACGCAGTATTTT; CDR3: CSAKQPVQTSTDTQYF
V: TRBV20-1; J: TRBJ2-1; size: once; D: TRBD2; DNA: TGCAGTGCGGGGGAGGGCCGCTCCTACAATGAGCAGTTCTTC; CDR3: CSAGEGRSYNEQFF
V: TRBV11-1; J: TRBJ2-2; size: few; D: .; DNA: TGTGCCAGCAGCTTCGGGACTGGGGCGAACACCGGGGAGCTGTTTTTT; CDR3: CASSFGTGANTGELFF
V: TRBV4-3; J: TRBJ2-1; size: .; D: TRBD2; DNA: TGCGCCAGCAGCCTAAGTCGCGGGAGCTCCTACAATGAGCAGTTCTTC; CDR3: CASSLSRGSSYNEQFF
V: TRBV13; J: TRBJ1-4; size: .; D: .; DNA: TGTGCCAGCAGCCACGGGGGCGACGACGTAGCAACTAATGAAAAACTGTTTTTT; CDR3: CASSHGGDDVATNEKLFF
V: TRBV5-5; J: TRBJ1-3; size: few; D: TRBD1; DNA: TGTGCCAGCAGTACCGGGACAGGGTACGGAAACACCATATATTTT; CDR3: CASSTGTGYGNTIYF
V: TRBV27; J: TRBJ2-5; size: .; D: TRBD2; DNA: TGTGCCAGCATTACCAGAAGCGGGGGACCATCGGAGACCCAGTACTTC; CDR3: CASITRSGGPSETQYF
V: TRBV28; J: TRBJ2-1; size: .; D: TRBD2; DNA: TGTGCCAGCAGTCCTTTAGCGGGAGTGCGCTACAATGAGCAGTTCTTC; CDR3: CASSPLAGVRYNEQFF
V: TRBV11-3; J: TRBJ2-7; size: once; D: TRBD2; DNA: TGTGCCAGCAGCTCCGGACTAGAGGGTTACGAGCAGTACTTC; CDR3: CASSSGLEGYEQYF
V: TRBV2; J: TRBJ2-1; size: few; D: .; DNA: TGTGCCAGCAGTGAGCGGGGTGGGCAATATGAGCAGTTCTTC; CDR3: CASSERGGQYEQFF
V: TRBV9; J: TRBJ2-3; size: few; D: .; DNA: TGTGCCAGCAGCGGGATTCTTCCAGATACGCAGTATTTT; CDR3: CASSGILPDTQYF
V: TRBV9; J: TRBJ2-1; size: .; D: .; DNA: TGTGCCAGCAGCGTAGTACATATGGACAATGAGCAGTTCTTC; CDR3: CASSVVHMDNEQFF
V: TRBV11-3; J: TRBJ2-3; size: .; D: .; DNA: TGTGCCAGCAGCTTAACAGGGCTCCGCGAAGATACGCAGTATTTT; CDR3: CASSLTGLREDTQYF
V: TRBV5-1; J: TRBJ1-4; size: few; D: .; DNA: TGCGCCAGCAGCTTGGAGGCAGGCCTCTGGGATGAAAAACTGTTTTTT; CDR3: CASSLEAGLWDEKLFF
V: TRBV5-5; J: TRBJ2-7; size: many; D: .; DNA: TGTGCCAGCAGCAACCCGGGAGTATCGTCCTACGAGCAGTACTTC; CDR3: CASSNPGVSSYEQYF
V: TRBV7-8; J: TRBJ1-2; size: few; D: .; DNA: TGTGCCAGCAGCCCGACGTCAGGGAACTACACCTTC; CDR3: CASSPTSGNYTF
V: TRBV7-2; J: TRBJ1-2; size: few; D: TRBD1; DNA: TGTGCCAGCAGCCGCTCACAGGGGGCGCGGTCGCCCTCCACCTTC; CDR3: CASSRSQGARSPSTF
V: TRBV12-3/TRBV12-4; J: TRBJ2-3; size: .; D: TRBD1; DNA: TGTGCCAGCAGCCGGGGACAGGGGTCCTACACAGATACGCAGTATTTT; CDR3: CASSRGQGSYTDTQYF
V: TRBV12-3/TRBV12-4; J: TRBJ1-1; size: .; D: .; DNA: TGTGCCAGCAGTTTTGCTAAGAACACTGAAGCTTTCTTT; CDR3: CASSFAKNTEAFF
V: TRBV7-2; J: TRBJ2-1; size: .; D: .; DNA: TGTGCCAGCAGCTTAAAGGCCCCGAGCTCCTACAATGAGCAGTTCTTC; CDR3: CASSLKAPSSYNEQFF
V: TRBV7-9; J: TRBJ2-7; size: .; D: .; DNA: TGTGCCAGCAGCTTAGAGGGACCACAGGGCGAGCAGTACTTC; CDR3: CASSLEGPQGEQYF
V: TRBV29-1; J: TRBJ2-7; size: few; D: .; DNA: TGCAGCGTTGGTCCAGGGCCGTCCTACGAGCAGTACTTC; CDR3: CSVGPGPSYEQYF
V: TRBV6-1; J: TRBJ2-5; size: few; D: TRBD2; DNA: TGTGCCAGCAGTGAAGCGAGTGGTGGGGGGGGGGAGACCCAGTACTTC; CDR3: CASSEASGGGGETQYF
V: TRBV11-2; J: TRBJ2-2; size: .; D: .; DNA: TGTGCCAGCAGCTTGGGGAAAGGGCGGGGAGCTGTTTTT; CDR3: CASSLGKGRGAVF
V: TRBV7-2; J: TRBJ1-5; size: .; D: .; DNA: TGTGCCAGCAGCTTTCAGACCAGGGACCTAGGGCCCCAGCATTTT; CDR3: CASSFQTRDLGPQHF
V: TRBV29-1; J: TRBJ1-1; size: many; D: .; DNA: TGCAGCGTCGAAGCACCCCTCGGCACTGAAGCTTTCTTT; CDR3: CSVEAPLGTEAFF
V: TRBV3-1; J: TRBJ2-7; size: few; D: TRBD1; DNA: TGTGCCAGCAGCCAAGAAGGATCACGGGACAGCCTATACGAGCAGTACTTC; CDR3: CASSQEGSRDSLYEQYF
V: TRBV29-1; J: TRBJ1-1; size: .; D: .; DNA: TGCAGCGTTTGGATCCGGGGGCGGAACACTGAAGCTTTCTTT; CDR3: CSVWIRGRNTEAFF
V: TRBV4-2; J: TRBJ2-2; size: .; D: TRBD2; DNA: TGTGCCAGCAGCCAAGATTCGGATAGCGGGTTCGCCGGGGAGCTGTTTTTT; CDR3: CASSQDSDSGFAGELFF
V: TRBV9; J: TRBJ2-5; size: .; D: .; DNA: TGTGCCAGCAGCGTAGGCCCCACCAGGCAAGAGACCCAGTACTTC; CDR3: CASSVGPTRQETQYF
V: TRBV9; J: TRBJ2-1; size: .; D: TRBD2; DNA: TGTGCCAGCAGCGTAGCTTTGACTAGCCCCTCTGATGAGCAGTTCTTC; CDR3: CASSVALTSPSDEQFF
V: TRBV12-3/TRBV12-4; J: TRBJ2-2; size: .; D: .; DNA: TGTGCCAGCAAGCTTACAGAGAACACCGGGGAGCTGTTTTTT; CDR3: CASKLTENTGELFF